This T cell receptor beta chain was sequenced for a study of blood T cells in healthy people across ages. Together with a sample-barcoded 5' primer, a J-beta primer mix was included in a second PCR lasting roughly 6 to 12 cycles. TCRdb passed the 5' RACE reads through MiXCR, listing each CDR3 protein once. The sample has 750,000 to 950,000 distinct CDR3 sequences, 25% to 35% seen once; the top ten hold roughly a tenth. Per the germline V gene, CDR1 is MGHRA and CDR2 is YSYEKL. The CDR3 consists of 19 residues. V dropped 0 bases and J dropped 3; count of bases not matched to a gene: 16. The same data also contributed to another study, on T cells of mothers and their children.

The rearrangement joins TRBV4-1 to TRBJ1-1; TRBD1 matches 7 bases. Sequencing was performed on blood. The receptor's source is a middle-aged woman in good health. The CDR3 region has the DNA TGCGCCAGCAGCCAAGATAATATGGAGACAGGGCCGGGATACACTGAAGCTTTCTTT. Its protein is CASSQDNMETGPGYTEAFF.